One and the same sample provided the 28 T cell receptor beta chains below, sequenced in a study of T-cell reconstitution after alpha-beta-depleted transplantation in children. The TCRbeta library incorporated unique molecular identifiers. TCRdb passed the PCR reads through MiXCR, listing each CDR3 protein once. The sample lists 250,000 to 400,000 distinct CDR3 sequences; roughly 25% were seen once. Sequencing was performed on PBMCs, mostly from graft donor cells, taken 180 days after TCRalphabeta/CD19-depleted stem cell transplant. These receptors were collected from a male patient younger than 18 who had a stem cell transplant for acute lymphoblastic leukemia, so the T cells may come from the graft donor.

At least ten counts were recorded for this clonotype. The genes are TRBV7-2 and TRBJ1-1; D is perhaps TRBD1 (6 bases). This CDR3 is built from 13 residues. Germline CDR1 is SGHTA and CDR2 is FQGNSA. With 4 bases removed from V and 3 bases from J, the gap between germline ends came to 9 bases. CDR3 in DNA: TGTGCCAGCAGCTCACAGGGATACACTGAAGCTTTCTTT. This translates into CASSSQGYTEAFF.

The chain couples TRBV7-6 to TRBJ1-1, with D maybe TRBD1 (5 bases). The CDR3 totals 13 residues. V lost 4 bases and J 3 bases, leaving 9 bases between the germline ends. Germline values: CDR1 SGHVS, CDR2 FNYEAQ. The CDR3 nucleotides are TGTGCCAGCAGCTCAGGGTTTCACACTGAAGCTTTCTTT. This sequence encodes CASSSGFHTEAFF. The full variable domain, in which reference TRBV7-6 and TRBJ1-1 provide the parts outside the CDR3, is GAGVSQSPRYKVTKRGQDVALRCDPISGHVSLYWYRQALGQGPEFLTYFNYEAQQDKSGLPNDRFSAERPEGSISTLTIQRTEQRDSAMYRCASSSGFHTEAFFGQGTRLTVV.

The chain is built from TRBV6-4 and TRBJ1-2; 12 nucleotides line up with TRBD1. CDR3 length: 14 residues. V trimming: 8 bases; J trimming: 4 bases; junction bases outside the gene matches: 5. Germline V gene sequence: CDR1 MRHNA, CDR2 SNTAGT. CDR3 coding DNA: TGTGCCAGCTCCCGGGACAGGGGGCTCTATGGCTACACCTTC. It is translated as CASSRDRGLYGYTF.

This clonotype occurred a few times. The chain employs TRBV25-1 and TRBJ2-3; D uncertain. Looked up from germline, CDR1 is MGHDK and CDR2 is SYGVNS. Trimming left V 7 bases short and J 0 bases short, with 14 bases between. CDR3 size: 15 residues. The DNA for the CDR3 is TGTGCCAGCACTACCCAGGATCTGAGCACAGATACGCAGTATTTT. It is translated as CASTTQDLSTDTQYF.

This clonotype was observed a few times. J is TRBJ1-1 and V is TRBV6-5, with D hard to call. Trimming took off 0 bases at V and 4 bases at J, with 15 bases between the two ends. Germline assignment: CDR1 MNHEY and CDR2 SVGAGI. CDR3 length: 16 residues. The CDR3 DNA reads as TGTGCCAGCAGTTACTCAGTCCCTCTAGGGAGCACTGAAGCTTTCTTT. Protein sequence: CASSYSVPLGSTEAFF.

The chain combines TRBV19 with TRBJ2-2; 7 bases are shared with TRBD2. The V gene end was trimmed by 10 bases and the J gene end by 3 bases; junction bases not matched to a gene: 8. Germline CDR1 and CDR2: LNHDA and SQIVND (reference sequence). The CDR3 is 14 residues long. Here the CDR3 reads CATTTRGDTGELFF. In nucleotides, the CDR3 is TGTGCCACCACTACTCGGGGGGACACCGGGGAGCTGTTTTTT.

The V call is TRBV5-5, the J call TRBJ2-1, with D possibly TRBD1 on 6 matching bases. V gave up 5 bases and J gave up 8 bases, with 17 bases separating them. Germline CDR1 is SGHKS and CDR2 is YYEKEE (reference sequence). The CDR3 covers 14 residues. This CDR3 reads CASSFTPQGYEQFF. CDR3 nucleotides: TGTGCCAGCAGTTTTACCCCCCAGGGGTATGAGCAGTTCTTC.

There are many counts of this clonotype. The chain uses TRBV20-1 and TRBJ1-1; 7 bases match TRBD1. The CDR3 covers 17 residues. J lost 1 base, V lost 3 bases, and 14 bases had no gene match. Germline V gene data show CDR1 as DFQATT and CDR2 as SNEGSKA (reference sequence). The CDR3 here is CSARSTGVVFRNTEAFF. The CDR3 DNA follows: TGCAGTGCTAGGTCTACAGGGGTTGTGTTTCGGAACACTGAAGCTTTCTTT.

This clonotype was detected ten times or more. The chain joins TRBV5-1 to TRBJ2-1; 12 bases match TRBD2. The V and J ends lost 0 bases and 4 bases, in that order; junction bases with no gene match: 2. Germline V gene sequence: CDR1 SGHRS, CDR2 YFSETQ. The CDR3 has 16 amino acids. DNA for the CDR3: TGCGCCAGCAGCTTGGCGCTAGCGGGAGGGTACAATGAGCAGTTCTTC. This translates into CASSLALAGGYNEQFF.

The gene calls are TRBV19 and TRBJ1-5; no definite D call. CDR3 size: 15 residues. Trimming removed 11 bases at V and 5 bases at J, with 22 bases between. CDR1 LNHDA and CDR2 SQIVND come from the germline V gene (reference sequence). CDR3 amino acids: CASVSGGGWDQPQHF. The CDR3 nucleotides are TGTGCCTCCGTAAGCGGTGGCGGGTGGGATCAGCCCCAGCATTTT.

This clonotype was seen a few times. The rearrangement links TRBV18 to TRBJ1-6, with D possibly matching TRBD1 (5 bases). Germline-derived CDR1 and CDR2 are KGHSH and LQKENI. The V end lost 10 bases, the J end lost 0 bases, and 10 bases lay between the germline ends. The CDR3 is 14 amino acids. The chain's CDR3 is CATRQSSYNSPLHF. The DNA of the CDR3 is TGTGCCACCCGACAGAGCTCCTATAATTCACCCCTCCACTTT. Looking up the rest from reference TRBV18 and TRBJ1-6 gives the full variable domain: NAGVMQNPRHLVRRRGQEARLRCSPMKGHSHVYWYRQLPEEGLKFMVYLQKENIIDESGMPKERFSAEFPKEGPSILRIQQVVRGDSAAYFCATRQSSYNSPLHFGNGTRLTVT.

This clonotype has a single count. The J gene is TRBJ2-1, the V gene TRBV7-3; 11 positions agree with TRBD2. With V trimmed by 0 bases and J by 8 bases, 9 bases remained unmatched. The CDR3 extends over 17 amino acids. Germline V gene sequence: CDR1 SGHTA, CDR2 FQGTGA. The CDR3 DNA sequence: TGTGCCAGCAGCTTAACGGCCGGGACTAGCGGTCGATATGAGCAGTTCTTC. It encodes CASSLTAGTSGRYEQFF.

The sample holds one count of this clonotype. This CDR3 is CASRLAGVTYEQYF. Here the CDR3 DNA reads TGCGCCAGCAGGCTAGCGGGAGTAACCTACGAGCAGTACTTC. The chain is built from TRBV10-2 and TRBJ2-7; 10 bases match TRBD2. Germline V gene lookup returns CDR1 WSHSY and CDR2 SAAADI. Trimming at V came to 6 bases and at J to 2 bases, leaving 4 bases not matched to a gene. The CDR3 is made up of 14 amino acids.

The CDR3 sequence is CASSLGGGANVLTF. The CDR3 DNA reads as TGTGCCAGCAGCTTAGGGGGTGGGGCCAACGTCCTGACTTTC. The V call is TRBV7-9, the J call TRBJ2-6, with D uncertain. V lost 1 base and J lost 3, with 4 bases in between. CDR3 size: 14 residues. Germline-derived CDR1 and CDR2 are SEHNR and FQNEAQ (reference sequence). Combining the CDR3 with reference TRBV7-9 and TRBJ2-6 gives the whole variable domain DTGVSQNPRHKITKRGQNVTFRCDPISEHNRLYWYRQTLGQGPEFLTYFQNEAQLEKSRLLSDRFSAERPKGSFSTLEIQRTEQGDSAMYLCASSLGGGANVLTFGAGSRLTVL.

The chain links TRBV15 to TRBJ2-1, with TRBD2 matching 11 bases. The trim removed 1 base at V and 2 bases at J, leaving 7 bases unmatched. From germline, CDR1 is LNHNV and CDR2 YYDKDF (reference sequence). This CDR3 is built from 18 residues. The CDR3 nucleotides are TGTGCCACCAGCAGAGGTACTAGCGGGAGTCAGGCCTACAATGAGCAGTTCTTC. It encodes CATSRGTSGSQAYNEQFF.

This chain connects TRBV23-1 to TRBJ2-7; D gene ambiguous. TRBV23-1 is assigned to the ORF class and has an uncertain function. Between the trimmed V and J ends, which lost 1 base and 5 bases, there was a span of 15 bases. The CDR3 loop spans 15 amino acids. The CDR3 sequence: CASSQFGDTSNEQYF. The CDR3 nucleotides read TGCGCCAGCAGTCAATTCGGCGACACGTCCAACGAGCAGTACTTC.

The rearrangement links TRBV7-9 to TRBJ2-2; D is possibly TRBD2 (5 bases). CDR1 is SEHNR and CDR2 is FQNEAQ in the germline V gene (reference sequence). Trimming took 5 bases from V and 7 from J, leaving 14 bases between them. This CDR3 has 14 residues. The CDR3 coding sequence is TGTGCCAGCAGCCTTACGGCTGGAGGCGGGGAGCTGTTTTTT. Translation gives CASSLTAGGGELFF.

This clonotype was detected many times. Written as DNA, the CDR3 is TGTGCCAGCAGCTTTTCGCTGAATGAGCAGTTCTTC. It yields the protein CASSFSLNEQFF. J is TRBJ2-1 and V is TRBV5-5; no reliable D call. The CDR3 is 12 amino acids. Germline CDR1 is SGHKS and CDR2 is YYEKEE (reference sequence). Between the trimmed V and J ends, which lost 2 bases and 7 bases, there was a span of 7 bases.

This clonotype was seen only a few times. The gene calls are TRBV9 and TRBJ2-7; 7 bases align to TRBD2. Per the germline V gene, CDR1 is SGDLS and CDR2 is YYNGEE. The CDR3 runs 14 residues. The trim removed 0 bases at V and 2 bases at J, leaving 2 bases unmatched. This CDR3 reads CASSVDGRAYEQYF. In DNA form, the CDR3 reads TGTGCCAGCAGCGTAGATGGGAGGGCCTACGAGCAGTACTTC.

This clonotype was seen ten or more times. The chain recombines TRBV5-1 with TRBJ2-3, with D uncertain. Germline V gene lookup returns CDR1 SGHRS and CDR2 YFSETQ. Trimming took off 3 bases at V and 0 bases at J, with 11 bases between the two ends. This CDR3 is built from 15 residues. CDR3: CASSWLSRSTDTQYF. CDR3 nucleotides: TGCGCCAGCAGCTGGCTGAGCAGAAGCACAGATACGCAGTATTTT. Drawing the rest from reference TRBV5-1 and TRBJ2-3, the complete variable domain is KAGVTQTPRYLIKTRGQQVTLSCSPISGHRSVSWYQQTPGQGLQFLFEYFSETQRNKGNFPGRFSGRQFSNSRSEMNVSTLELGDSALYLCASSWLSRSTDTQYFGPGTRLTVL.

The chain carries TRBV5-1 and TRBJ2-6; TRBD1 is a possible D gene (6 bases). Germline V CDR1 and CDR2: SGHRS, YFSETQ. V dropped 4 bases and J dropped 0 bases, with 17 bases sitting between them. The CDR3 loop spans 18 amino acids. In DNA, the CDR3 is TGCGCCAGCAGCGTGCTTGGACAGTTTAGCTCTGGGGCCAACGTCCTGACTTTC. It specifies CASSVLGQFSSGANVLTF. Full variable domain (outside the CDR3, taken from reference TRBV5-1 and TRBJ2-6): KAGVTQTPRYLIKTRGQQVTLSCSPISGHRSVSWYQQTPGQGLQFLFEYFSETQRNKGNFPGRFSGRQFSNSRSEMNVSTLELGDSALYLCASSVLGQFSSGANVLTFGAGSRLTVL.

The chain couples TRBV20-1 to TRBJ1-1; D possibly corresponds to TRBD1 (6 bases). V lost 6 bases and J lost 4, with 15 bases in between. The CDR3 is made up of 13 amino acids. Germline V CDR1 and CDR2: DFQATT, SNEGSKA (reference sequence). CDR3 bases: TGCAGTGCACGTCTCCCAGGGGCCACTGAAGCTTTCTTT. It is translated as CSARLPGATEAFF.

This clonotype was found a few times. The V call is TRBV20-1, the J call TRBJ2-7; D remains ambiguous. Trimming took off 3 bases at V and 6 bases at J, with 12 bases between the two ends. CDR3 length equals 12 residues. The germline V gene has CDR1 DFQATT and CDR2 SNEGSKA (reference sequence). CDR3 residues: CSARGGVAEQYF. The CDR3 DNA sequence: TGCAGTGCTAGGGGTGGGGTCGCCGAGCAGTACTTC.

This clonotype was recorded a few times. V usage is TRBV20-1 and J usage is TRBJ1-1, with D hard to call. The V end lost 0 bases, the J end lost 2 bases, and 10 bases lay between the germline ends. The germline V gene encodes CDR1 DFQATT and CDR2 SNEGSKA (reference sequence). This CDR3 contains 14 residues. The CDR3 spells CSARDPRENTEAFF. In DNA, the CDR3 is TGCAGTGCTAGAGATCCTAGGGAAAACACTGAAGCTTTCTTT.

This clonotype was counted once. The V and J genes are TRBV7-8 and TRBJ2-2; a possible D gene is TRBD2 (6 bases). The CDR3 consists of 16 residues. CDR1 SGHVS and CDR2 FQNEAQ come from the germline V gene. Between the trimmed V and J ends, which lost 2 bases and 6 bases, there was a span of 16 bases. CDR3 region: CASSLFSGDWAGELFF. The CDR3 bases are TGTGCCAGCAGCTTATTTTCGGGGGATTGGGCCGGGGAGCTGTTTTTT.

This clonotype occurred a few times. The chain recombines TRBV20-1 with TRBJ2-5; possibly TRBD1 for D (7 bases). The CDR3 is made up of 16 amino acids. Trimming stripped 0 bases from V and 0 bases from J, with 14 bases between. Germline loops: CDR1 DFQATT, CDR2 SNEGSKA (reference sequence). The CDR3: CSARDPARGDQETQYF. In nucleotides, the CDR3 is TGCAGTGCTAGAGATCCCGCCAGGGGGGACCAAGAGACCCAGTACTTC.

The V and J genes are TRBV7-9 and TRBJ2-5; possibly TRBD1 for D (5 bases). Trimming removed 7 bases at V and 0 bases at J, with 9 bases between. The germline CDR1 and CDR2 sequences are SEHNR and FQNEAQ (reference sequence). CDR3 length: 13 amino acids. CDR3 DNA: TGTGCCAGCACCCAGGGATACCAAGAGACCCAGTACTTC. This translates into CASTQGYQETQYF.

The chain couples TRBV11-2 to TRBJ2-4; 7 bases map to TRBD2. This CDR3 is built from 17 residues. CDR1 and CDR2 (germline): SGHAT, FQNNGV. Trimming took 6 bases from V and 3 from J; bases not matched to a gene: 14. CDR3 sequence: CASSRSGTQWDKNIQYF. In nucleotides, the CDR3 is TGTGCCAGCAGTAGAAGCGGGACTCAGTGGGACAAAAACATTCAGTACTTC.